These 29 T cell receptor beta chains were sequenced from one sample in a study of post-analysis software for immune sequencing data. Notes on the study in general: TRBV5-6, TRBV5-1 and TRBV20-1 were among five TRBV segments more frequent in patients than controls.

Their recognized antigens are unknown. Sequencing libraries made from TCR beta cDNA carried unique molecular identifiers. Via MiXCR, TCRdb re-called the PCR reads, giving one row per CDR3 protein. The top ten clones hold more than 1.5% of a sample with more than 450,000 distinct CDR3 sequences, about 40% of them seen once. The sequenced material came from blood. The receptors shown here come from a girl between 10 and 17 years old with multiple sclerosis.

There are a few counts of this clonotype. The V gene is TRBV7-2, the J gene TRBJ2-1, with D tentatively TRBD2 (6 bases). Germline V lookup: CDR1 SGHTA, CDR2 FQGNSA. V lost 2 bases and J lost 9, with 11 bases in between. This CDR3 contains 13 residues. CDR3 DNA: TGTGCCAGCAGCTTACAAGGAGGGAGTGAGCAGTTCTTC. Amino acid sequence: CASSLQGGSEQFF.

This clonotype showed up just a few times. The J gene is TRBJ1-1, the V gene TRBV20-1; tentative D call: TRBD1 (5 bases). Trimming pared 5 bases from V and 3 bases from J, leaving 10 bases between. The CDR3 loop spans 12 amino acids. Germline-derived CDR1 and CDR2 are DFQATT and SNEGSKA (reference sequence). Here the CDR3 reads CSAWDGYTEAFF. CDR3 nucleotide sequence: TGCAGTGCTTGGGACGGGTACACTGAAGCTTTCTTT.

This clonotype was seen only a few times. The V call is TRBV12-3 or TRBV12-4, the J call TRBJ2-3, with 7 bases aligning to TRBD2. Losses at the gene ends were 2 bases for V and 5 bases for J; bases not matched to a gene: 10. This CDR3 has 16 amino acids. Here the CDR3 DNA reads TGTGCCAGCAGTTTACTAGCGGTAACTTCGGGAGATACGCAGTATTTT. Residues: CASSLLAVTSGDTQYF.

The V call is TRBV3-1, the J call TRBJ2-7; a possible D gene is TRBD1 (6 bases). The V end was cut by 0 bases, the J end by 0 bases, with 15 bases between. This CDR3 is built from 17 residues. CDR1 is LGHDT, CDR2 YNNKEL, per germline (reference sequence). The chain's CDR3 is CASSQDRQGFSSYEQYF. In DNA, the CDR3 is TGTGCCAGCAGCCAAGATCGGCAGGGGTTCAGCTCCTACGAGCAGTACTTC.

This clonotype turned up a few times. The gene calls are TRBV10-3 and TRBJ2-1; the match to TRBD2 covers 9 bases. This CDR3 has 16 residues. The J segment lost 2 bases and the V segment lost 4 bases, leaving 6 bases of the junction unmatched. Looked up from germline, CDR1 is ENHRY and CDR2 is SYGVKD. The CDR3, as DNA: TGTGCCATCAGTGGGACCGGGACTAGCACCTACAATGAGCAGTTCTTC. Protein: CAISGTGTSTYNEQFF.

The chain has TRBV5-1 and TRBJ2-1, with 7 bases matching TRBD2. V shed 4 bases and J 5 bases; nucleotides not matched to a gene: 6. The CDR3 is 14 amino acids. Germline values: CDR1 SGHRS, CDR2 YFSETQ. The CDR3 bases are TGCGCCAGCAGCGCTAGCGGAGGGCACAATGAGCAGTTCTTC. Its translation: CASSASGGHNEQFF.

The J gene is TRBJ2-1, the V gene TRBV29-1; D is unresolved. This CDR3 has 11 amino acids. Per the germline V gene, CDR1 is SQVTM and CDR2 is ANQGSEA. V lost 7 bases to trimming and J lost 7 bases, with 11 bases between them. The CDR3 nucleotides are TGCAGCGCGTTCTACCAGAATGAGCAGTTCTTC. It codes for CSAFYQNEQFF.

Note on this clonotype: At one boundary the junction diverges from the germline segment, which might be a read error. The V gene is TRBV4-1, the J gene TRBJ2-6; TRBD1 might be the D (5 bases). The CDR3 runs 17 residues. Germline CDR1 is MGHRA and CDR2 is YSYEKL. For the CDR3, the DNA is TGCGCCAGCAGCCTAGTGGGGCGGACCTCTGGGGCCAACGTCCTGATTTTC. This encodes CASSLVGRTSGANVLIF.

This clonotype was seen more than once but under ten times. This chain joins TRBV6-5 and TRBJ2-1, with 8 positions matching TRBD1. The germline CDR1 and CDR2 sequences are MNHEY and SVGAGI. This CDR3 has 15 amino acids. J gave up 4 bases and V 7 bases, and 9 bases lay outside the gene matches. CDR3 bases: TGTGCCAGCAACCGAGGGCAGGGGGCATACAATGAGCAGTTCTTC. This sequence encodes CASNRGQGAYNEQFF.

The chain has TRBV5-1 and TRBJ2-4; D remains ambiguous. The J call may be wrong; the DNA end is better matched by TRBJ2-5. Germline V gene data show CDR1 as SGHRS and CDR2 as YFSETQ. This CDR3 is 14 amino acids long. As DNA, the CDR3 is TGCGCCAGCAGTAACAGCTACCGAGAGGAGACCCAGTACTTC. It encodes CASSNSYREETQYF.

With respect to this clonotype: A much larger clone differs by one base, so this may be a read error. Lacking the conserved final phenylalanine or tryptophan, this CDR3 likely reflects a read error. The chain has TRBV29-1 and TRBJ2-3, with 10 bases identical to TRBD1. This CDR3 spans 12 amino acids. The V and J ends lost 8 bases and 7 bases, in that order; junction bases with no gene match: 6. Germline CDR1 and CDR2: SQVTM and ANQGSEA. CDR3 amino acids: CSTRQGANTQYC. The CDR3 region has the DNA TGCAGCACGCGACAGGGGGCAAATACGCAGTATTGT.

A few counts support this clonotype. The J gene is TRBJ1-1, the V gene TRBV5-8; D is ambiguous. V lost 4 bases and J lost 1, with 11 bases in between. This CDR3 spans 14 amino acids. The germline gives CDR1 SGHTS, CDR2 YDEGEE. The chain's CDR3 is CASSLRARNTEAFF. Here the CDR3 DNA reads TGTGCCAGCAGCCTAAGGGCGAGGAACACTGAAGCTTTCTTT.

This clonotype was counted between two and nine times. V usage is TRBV29-1 and J usage is TRBJ1-1; TRBD1 is a possible D gene (5 bases). This CDR3 contains 13 residues. V was pared by 6 bases and J by 0 bases, with 11 bases between. Germline V CDR1 and CDR2: SQVTM, ANQGSEA. Written as DNA, the CDR3 is TGCAGCGTCGCGGGACTCCTGAACACTGAAGCTTTCTTT. As protein: CSVAGLLNTEAFF.

V is TRBV3-1 and J is TRBJ2-1; D is unresolved. The CDR3 length is 12 residues. Trimming took off 4 bases at V and 8 bases at J, with 9 bases between the two ends. Germline CDR1 LGHDT, CDR2 YNNKEL (reference sequence). DNA for the CDR3: TGTGCCAGCAGCCTATCGTTTGATGAGCAGTTCTTC. Translating gives CASSLSFDEQFF.

The CDR3 DNA reads as TGCGCCAGCAGCCAAGATCAGCGGGGACCAGCGGGAGTACAAGATACGCAGTATTTT. This sequence encodes CASSQDQRGPAGVQDTQYF. The chain recombines TRBV4-1 with TRBJ2-3, with 8 bases identical to TRBD2. V shed 0 bases and J 5 bases; nucleotides not matched to a gene: 16. The CDR3 contains 19 residues. Germline CDR1 reads MGHRA; CDR2 reads YSYEKL.

The count of this clonotype is one. This chain connects TRBV27 to TRBJ2-6; 7 bases agree with TRBD1. Germline CDR1 is MNHEY and CDR2 is SMNVEV (reference sequence). Losses at the gene ends were 8 bases for V and 0 bases for J; bases not matched to a gene: 7. CDR3 length: 16 residues. For the CDR3, the DNA is TGTGCCAGCTCCCCGACAGGGTACTCTGGGGCCAACGTCCTGACTTTC. Its translation: CASSPTGYSGANVLTF.

V is TRBV10-3 and J is TRBJ2-7; TRBD2 matches at 10 bases. Germline CDR1 ENHRY, CDR2 SYGVKD. V gave up 10 bases and J gave up 2 bases; unmatched junction bases: 11. CDR3 length: 15 residues. DNA for the CDR3: TGTGCCACCATTGTAGCGGGAGGAGGTACCTACGAGCAGTACTTC. It translates to CATIVAGGGTYEQYF.

This clonotype has a handful of counts. The CDR3 DNA sequence: TGTGCCAGCAGTCCCTGGTTTAGCGGGTACAATGAGCAGTTCTTC. It specifies CASSPWFSGYNEQFF. This chain links TRBV27 with TRBJ2-1, with 7 nucleotides matching TRBD2. CDR1 MNHEY and CDR2 SMNVEV come from the germline V gene (reference sequence). V was pared by 5 bases and J by 4 bases, with 8 bases of the junction left unmatched. This CDR3 is built from 15 residues.

The V call is TRBV6-2 or TRBV6-3, the J call TRBJ2-4; 7 bases agree with TRBD2. The CDR3 runs 15 residues. Germline V gene sequence: CDR1 MNHEY, CDR2 SVGEGT. The J segment lost 0 bases and the V segment lost 6 bases, leaving 5 bases of the junction unmatched. Written as DNA, the CDR3 is TGTGCCAGCAGCCCCGGCGGGGGAGCCAAAAACATTCAGTACTTC. This gives the protein CASSPGGGAKNIQYF.

A note on this clonotype: Germline and junction disagree at one end, which may indicate a read error. The V call is TRBV5-1, the J call TRBJ2-3, with 8 bases fitting TRBD2. CDR1 and CDR2 from the germline V gene are SGHRS and YFSETQ. The CDR3 extends over 14 amino acids. The CDR3 bases are TGCGCCAGCAGCTTCGGGGGGGCAACAGATGCGCAGTATTTT. It encodes CASSFGGATDAQYF.

A few counts support this clonotype. This chain uses TRBV7-2 with TRBJ2-1; 7 bases are a match to TRBD2. Germline values: CDR1 SGHTA, CDR2 FQGNSA. With 7 bases clipped from V and 4 bases from J, the junction kept 1 base outside the gene matches. This CDR3 spans 12 amino acids. CDR3 nucleotide sequence: TGTGCCAGCACGGGGGGATACAATGAGCAGTTCTTC. Translation: CASTGGYNEQFF.

The genes are TRBV7-8 and TRBJ1-5, with D maybe TRBD1 (6 bases). CDR1 is SGHVS and CDR2 is FQNEAQ in the germline V gene. V lost 5 bases and J lost 7, with 15 bases in between. The CDR3 consists of 14 residues. CDR3 nucleotide sequence: TGTGCCAGCAGCCCAGGGGACCGATACCAGCCCCAGCATTTT. Translated: CASSPGDRYQPQHF.

A single count supports this clonotype. The chain uses TRBV20-1 and TRBJ1-4, with 8 bases lining up with TRBD1. There are 14 residues in the CDR3. J lost 7 bases, V lost 0 bases, and 4 bases had no gene match. Germline loops: CDR1 DFQATT, CDR2 SNEGSKA (reference sequence). CDR3 residues: CSAREGTGIEKLFF. Here the CDR3 DNA reads TGCAGTGCTAGAGAAGGGACAGGTATTGAAAAACTGTTTTTT.

On this clonotype: Sequence at one end of the junction differs from germline and may be a read error. This chain joins TRBV20-1 and TRBJ2-6, with 7 bases aligning to TRBD2. This CDR3 is 18 amino acids long. CDR1 and CDR2 (germline): DFQATT, SNEGSKA (reference sequence). CDR3 bases: TGCAGTGCCAGAGTTGGACGGGGGGACGCCTCTGGGGCCAACGTCCTGACTTTC. It yields the protein CSARVGRGDASGANVLTF.

V usage is TRBV6-1 and J usage is TRBJ2-7, with D unresolved. The germline V and J ends were trimmed by 0 bases and 3 bases, with 6 bases remaining between them. CDR1 is MNHNS, CDR2 SASEGT, per germline. This CDR3 comprises 13 residues. Written as DNA, the CDR3 is TGTGCCAGCAGTGAAGCGGACGGCTACGAGCAGTACTTC. It is translated as CASSEADGYEQYF.

The chain links TRBV9 to TRBJ2-1; maybe TRBD1 (6 bases). The CDR3 has 16 amino acids. V was pared by 0 bases and J by 1 base, with 11 bases between. Germline V lookup: CDR1 SGDLS, CDR2 YYNGEE. The CDR3 is CASSVAVGASYNEQFF. DNA of the CDR3: TGTGCCAGCAGCGTAGCGGTGGGGGCGTCCTACAATGAGCAGTTCTTC.

The chain couples TRBV2 to TRBJ2-5, with a weak D call TRBD1 (5 bases). V lost 6 bases to trimming and J lost 1 base, with 12 bases between them. The CDR3 is 14 amino acids. Germline V gives CDR1 SNHLY, CDR2 FYNNEI. CDR3 sequence reads: CASSRQKPQETQYF. CDR3 bases: TGTGCCAGCAGCAGACAGAAACCCCAAGAGACCCAGTACTTC. The full variable domain, in which reference TRBV2 and TRBJ2-5 provide the parts outside the CDR3, is EPEVTQTPSHQVTQMGQEVILRCVPISNHLYFYWYRQILGQKVEFLVSFYNNEISEKSEIFDDQFSVERPDGSNFTLKIRSTKLEDSAMYFCASSRQKPQETQYFGPGTRLLVL.

V and J are TRBV12-3 or TRBV12-4 and TRBJ1-2; tentatively, D is TRBD1 (6 bases). The V end was cut by 5 bases, the J end by 7 bases, with 23 bases between. The CDR3 spans 16 residues. CDR3 residues: CASSGGGGGGWRGYTF. The CDR3 bases are TGTGCCAGCAGTGGCGGCGGAGGGGGGGGTTGGCGTGGCTACACCTTC.

The chain links TRBV5-1 to TRBJ2-7, with 10 bases fitting TRBD1. Germline values: CDR1 SGHRS, CDR2 YFSETQ. The CDR3 contains 15 residues. V lost 4 bases to trimming and J lost 6 bases; unmatched junction nucleotides: 10. The CDR3 DNA reads TGCGCCAGCAGCCTGGAGGGACAGGGGATAGGCGAGCAGTACTTC. Protein: CASSLEGQGIGEQYF.